Listed below are T cell receptor beta chains from one sample, sequenced in a study of blood T cell repertoires in COVID-19. TCRdb keeps only in-frame clones here, not all; method: immunoSEQ multiplex PCR. The table shows about 94,000 clones, with about 80% occurring only once. The sequencing input was peripheral blood. The receptor source for this set is a man in his fifties or sixties with acute or convalescent COVID-19. Each CDR3 is given with its conserved first and last residue. D genes are given only for firm matches. Part of the rows lack a size; the others show once, few, many or a class for expanded clones.

V gene: TRBV9; clone size: NA; D gene: TRBD1; J gene: TRBJ2-3; CDR3 protein: CASSLIGTVSTDTQYF; CDR3 DNA: TGTGCCAGCAGTTTGATTGGGACAGTTAGCACAGATACGCAGTATTTT
V gene: TRBV27; clone size: NA; D gene: NA; J gene: TRBJ1-1; CDR3 protein: CASNVWGLALTEAFF; CDR3 DNA: TGTGCCAGCAACGTCTGGGGGCTAGCTCTAACTGAAGCTTTCTTT
V gene: TRBV21-1; clone size: NA; D gene: NA; J gene: TRBJ1-5; CDR3 protein: CASSAHPGQLYSNQPQHF; CDR3 DNA: TGTGCCAGCAGCGCACATCCGGGACAGCTTTATAGCAATCAGCCCCAGCATTTT
V gene: TRBV6-5; clone size: few; D gene: TRBD1; J gene: TRBJ1-6; CDR3 protein: CASSYSRDSNSPLHF; CDR3 DNA: TGTGCCAGCAGTTACTCGAGGGACAGTAATTCACCCCTCCACTTT
V gene: TRBV4-1; clone size: NA; D gene: NA; J gene: TRBJ1-4; CDR3 protein: CASSQGYREGEKLFF; CDR3 DNA: TGCGCCAGCAGCCAAGGATACAGGGAGGGTGAAAAACTGTTTTTT
V gene: TRBV6-4; clone size: NA; D gene: NA; J gene: TRBJ2-2; CDR3 protein: CASPQGLGAGELFF; CDR3 DNA: TGTGCCAGCCCGCAGGGGTTAGGGGCCGGGGAGCTGTTTTTT
V gene: TRBV6-5; clone size: NA; D gene: NA; J gene: TRBJ2-2; CDR3 protein: CASSYGPGRTGELFF; CDR3 DNA: TGTGCCAGCAGTTACGGACCAGGGCGGACCGGGGAGCTGTTTTTT
V gene: TRBV6-5; clone size: once; D gene: TRBD1; J gene: TRBJ1-5; CDR3 protein: CASSSTGGDQPQHF; CDR3 DNA: TGTGCCAGCAGTTCGACAGGGGGGGATCAGCCCCAGCATTTT
V gene: TRBV4-3; clone size: NA; D gene: TRBD1; J gene: TRBJ2-2; CDR3 protein: CASSQVNVNFRGQQNTGELFF; CDR3 DNA: TGCGCCAGCAGCCAAGTAAATGTTAATTTTAGGGGACAGCAGAACACCGGGGAGCTGTTTTTT
V gene: TRBV4-3; clone size: NA; D gene: TRBD1; J gene: TRBJ2-7; CDR3 protein: CASSQDRTRGHEQYF; CDR3 DNA: TGCGCCAGCAGCCAAGATAGAACAAGGGGGCACGAGCAGTACTTC
V gene: TRBV24-1; clone size: NA; D gene: TRBD2; J gene: TRBJ2-5; CDR3 protein: CATSAFRLAGGGQETQYF; CDR3 DNA: TGTGCCACCAGTGCCTTTAGACTAGCGGGGGGGGGCCAAGAGACCCAGTACTTC
V gene: TRBV11-2; clone size: NA; D gene: NA; J gene: TRBJ2-7; CDR3 protein: CASSFPGELDEQYF; CDR3 DNA: TGTGCCAGCAGCTTTCCAGGGGAATTGGACGAGCAGTACTTC
V gene: TRBV4-2; clone size: NA; D gene: TRBD1; J gene: TRBJ1-6; CDR3 protein: CASRLGQGVSSYNSPLHF; CDR3 DNA: TGTGCCAGCAGATTGGGACAGGGGGTGAGCTCCTATAATTCACCCCTCCACTTT
V gene: TRBV6-1; clone size: once; D gene: NA; J gene: TRBJ1-2; CDR3 protein: CASSENWGGGYGYTF; CDR3 DNA: TGTGCCAGCAGTGAGAATTGGGGAGGAGGCTATGGCTACACCTTC
V gene: TRBV11-2; clone size: once; D gene: TRBD1; J gene: TRBJ2-5; CDR3 protein: CASSPRTGAFQETQYF; CDR3 DNA: TGTGCCAGCAGCCCACGGACAGGGGCCTTCCAAGAGACCCAGTACTTC
V gene: TRBV9; clone size: few; D gene: TRBD2; J gene: TRBJ2-3; CDR3 protein: CASSPSSGGMNADTQYF; CDR3 DNA: TGTGCCAGCAGCCCTTCTAGCGGGGGCATGAATGCAGATACGCAGTATTTT
V gene: TRBV9; clone size: NA; D gene: NA; J gene: TRBJ2-2; CDR3 protein: CASSVTGIRELFF; CDR3 DNA: TGTGCCAGCAGCGTTACAGGGATACGGGAGCTGTTTTTT
V gene: TRBV6-5; clone size: once; D gene: TRBD1; J gene: TRBJ1-3; CDR3 protein: CASSYIGGAGNTIYF; CDR3 DNA: TGTGCCAGCAGTTACATAGGGGGCGCGGGAAACACCATATATTTT
V gene: TRBV5-8; clone size: NA; D gene: NA; J gene: TRBJ1-2; CDR3 protein: CASSFGGAGNGYTF; CDR3 DNA: TGTGCCAGCAGCTTCGGGGGGGCCGGTAATGGCTACACCTTC
V gene: TRBV4-2; clone size: NA; D gene: NA; J gene: TRBJ1-1; CDR3 protein: CASSQDFGSNTEAFF; CDR3 DNA: TGTGCCAGCAGCCAAGATTTCGGGTCGAACACTGAAGCTTTCTTT
V gene: TRBV4-1; clone size: NA; D gene: NA; J gene: TRBJ2-3; CDR3 protein: CASSPGTSTDTQYF; CDR3 DNA: TGCGCCAGCAGCCCGGGGACTTCCACAGATACGCAGTATTTT
V gene: TRBV9; clone size: NA; D gene: NA; J gene: TRBJ2-1; CDR3 protein: CASSATSDEQFF; CDR3 DNA: TGTGCCAGCAGCGCAACGAGCGATGAGCAGTTCTTC
V gene: TRBV29-1; clone size: NA; D gene: NA; J gene: TRBJ1-1; CDR3 protein: CSVSQGGTEAFF; CDR3 DNA: TGCAGCGTTTCGCAGGGCGGCACTGAAGCTTTCTTT
V gene: TRBV12-3/TRBV12-4; clone size: NA; D gene: TRBD1; J gene: TRBJ2-1; CDR3 protein: CASSSGGHEQFF; CDR3 DNA: TGTGCCAGCAGTTCAGGGGGACATGAGCAGTTCTTC
V gene: TRBV4-1; clone size: NA; D gene: TRBD2; J gene: TRBJ2-1; CDR3 protein: CASSHGLAGGPDTYNEQFF; CDR3 DNA: TGCGCCAGCAGCCACGGACTAGCGGGGGGGCCGGACACCTACAATGAGCAGTTCTTC
V gene: TRBV19; clone size: NA; D gene: TRBD1; J gene: TRBJ1-3; CDR3 protein: CASSADRGHLNTIYF; CDR3 DNA: TGTGCCAGTAGTGCTGACAGGGGGCATCTAAACACCATATATTTT
V gene: TRBV19; clone size: NA; D gene: NA; J gene: TRBJ1-2; CDR3 protein: CASSKDRNYGYTF; CDR3 DNA: TGTGCCAGTAGTAAGGACAGAAACTATGGCTACACCTTC
V gene: TRBV7-9; clone size: NA; D gene: NA; J gene: TRBJ2-3; CDR3 protein: CASSRGTSDTQYF; CDR3 DNA: TGTGCCAGCAGCCGCGGGACTTCAGATACGCAGTATTTT
V gene: TRBV5-4; clone size: NA; D gene: TRBD1; J gene: TRBJ2-1; CDR3 protein: CASSAGQGSHNEQFF; CDR3 DNA: TGTGCCAGCAGCGCCGGACAGGGCTCCCACAATGAGCAGTTCTTC
V gene: TRBV5-1; clone size: NA; D gene: NA; J gene: TRBJ1-1; CDR3 protein: CASRAEQLNTEAFF; CDR3 DNA: TGCGCCAGCAGAGCGGAACAGTTGAACACTGAAGCTTTCTTT